The following is a TCR beta chain sequence with its context. The antigen remains undetermined. The data originate from a study of T cell responses to AZD1222 COVID-19 vaccine. Overall study context: Second doses that came at about 4 or about 12 weeks were put together.

Libraries were prepared by immunoSEQ multiplex PCR; TCRdb keeps only in-frame clonotypes and omits some of them. The table lists approximately 180,000 clones, approximately 92% of them singletons. Germline V gives CDR1 MNHNS, CDR2 SASEGT. V lost 2 bases to trimming and J lost 2 bases, with 10 bases between them. The CDR3 has 14 amino acids. Findings and caveats of the study: Recipients of AZD1222 seropositive at baseline numbered only 6 or 7.

The clonotype comes from an adult in good health. Sequences were derived from peripheral blood, sampled on day 0 of AZD1222 vaccination. The chain couples TRBV6-1 to TRBJ2-7; D not resolved. CDR3 sequence (DNA): TGTGCCAGCAGTGAAAGGGCGGCAGCCTACGAGCAGTACTTC. Amino acids: CASSERAAAYEQYF.